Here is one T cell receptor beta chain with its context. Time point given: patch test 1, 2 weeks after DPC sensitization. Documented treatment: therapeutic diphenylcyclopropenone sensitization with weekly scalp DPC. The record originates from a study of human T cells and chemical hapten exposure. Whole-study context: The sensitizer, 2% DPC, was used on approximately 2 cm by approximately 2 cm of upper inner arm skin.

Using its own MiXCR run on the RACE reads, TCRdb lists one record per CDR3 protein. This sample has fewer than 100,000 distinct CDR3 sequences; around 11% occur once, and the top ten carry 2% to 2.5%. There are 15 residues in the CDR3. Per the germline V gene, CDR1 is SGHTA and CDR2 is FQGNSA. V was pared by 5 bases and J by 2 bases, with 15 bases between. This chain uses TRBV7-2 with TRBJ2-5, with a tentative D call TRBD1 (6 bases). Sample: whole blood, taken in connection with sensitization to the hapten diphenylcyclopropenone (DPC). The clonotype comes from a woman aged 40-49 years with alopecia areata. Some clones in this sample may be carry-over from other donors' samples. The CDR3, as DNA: TGTGCCAGCAGCCAACTCTGGGGGCAGCAAGAGACCCAGTACTTC. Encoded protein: CASSQLWGQQETQYF.